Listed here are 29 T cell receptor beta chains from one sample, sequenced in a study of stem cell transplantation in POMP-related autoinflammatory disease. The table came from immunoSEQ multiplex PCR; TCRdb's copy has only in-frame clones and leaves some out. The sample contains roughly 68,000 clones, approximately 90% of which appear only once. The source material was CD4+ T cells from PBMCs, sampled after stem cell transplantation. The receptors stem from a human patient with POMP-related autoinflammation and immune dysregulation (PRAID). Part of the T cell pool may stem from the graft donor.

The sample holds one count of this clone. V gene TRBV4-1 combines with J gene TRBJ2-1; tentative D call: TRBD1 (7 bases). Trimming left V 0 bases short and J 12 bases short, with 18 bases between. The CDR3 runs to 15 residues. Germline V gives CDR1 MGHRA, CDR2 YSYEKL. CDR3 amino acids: CASSQDRDFNRGQFF. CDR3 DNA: TGCGCCAGCAGCCAAGATCGGGACTTCAACAGGGGGCAGTTCTTC.

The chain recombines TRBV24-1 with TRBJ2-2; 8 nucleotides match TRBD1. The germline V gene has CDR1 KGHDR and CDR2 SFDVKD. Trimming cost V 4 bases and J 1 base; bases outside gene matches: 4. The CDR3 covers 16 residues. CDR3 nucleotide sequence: TGTGCCACCAGTGAGGCCGGGACAGGGAACACCGGGGAGCTGTTTTTT. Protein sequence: CATSEAGTGNTGELFF.

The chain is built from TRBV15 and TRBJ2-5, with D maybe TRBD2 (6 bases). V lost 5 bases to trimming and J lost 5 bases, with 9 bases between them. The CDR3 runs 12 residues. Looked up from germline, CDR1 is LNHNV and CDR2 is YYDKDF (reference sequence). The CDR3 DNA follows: TGTGCCACCAGCCGGGGGTGGGAGACCCAGTACTTC. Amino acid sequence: CATSRGWETQYF.

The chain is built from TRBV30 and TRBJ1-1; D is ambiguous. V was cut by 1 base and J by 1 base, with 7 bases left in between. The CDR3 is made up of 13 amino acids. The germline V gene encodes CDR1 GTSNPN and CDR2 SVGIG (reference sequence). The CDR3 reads CAWSGGPNTEAFF. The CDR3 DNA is TGTGCCTGGAGTGGGGGTCCGAACACTGAAGCTTTCTTT.

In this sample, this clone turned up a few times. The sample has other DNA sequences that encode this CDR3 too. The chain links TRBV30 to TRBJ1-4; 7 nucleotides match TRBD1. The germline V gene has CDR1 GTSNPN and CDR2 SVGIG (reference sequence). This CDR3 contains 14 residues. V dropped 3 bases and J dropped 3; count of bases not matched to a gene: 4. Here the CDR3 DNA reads TGTGCCTGGAGCTTGGACAGGTCTAATGAAAAACTGTTTTTT. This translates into CAWSLDRSNEKLFF. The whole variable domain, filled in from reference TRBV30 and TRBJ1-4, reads SQTIHQWPATLVQPVGSPLSLECTVEGTSNPNLYWYRQAAGRGLQLLFYSVGIGQISSEVPQNLSASRPQDRQFILSSKKLLLSDSGFYLCAWSLDRSNEKLFFGSGTQLSVL.

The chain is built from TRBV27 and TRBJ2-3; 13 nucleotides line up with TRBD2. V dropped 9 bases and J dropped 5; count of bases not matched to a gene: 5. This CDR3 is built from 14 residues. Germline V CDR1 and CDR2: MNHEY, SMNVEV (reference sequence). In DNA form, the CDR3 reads TGTGCCAGACGGACTAGCGGGAGTAAAGATACGCAGTATTTT. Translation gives CARRTSGSKDTQYF.

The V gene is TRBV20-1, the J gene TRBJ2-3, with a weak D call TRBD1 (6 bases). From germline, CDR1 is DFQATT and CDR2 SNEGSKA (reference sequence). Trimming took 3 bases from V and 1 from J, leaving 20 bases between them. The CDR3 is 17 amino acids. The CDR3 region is CSASGGRLSLGTDTQYF. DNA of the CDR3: TGCAGTGCTAGTGGGGGCCGCCTAAGTTTGGGCACAGATACGCAGTATTTT.

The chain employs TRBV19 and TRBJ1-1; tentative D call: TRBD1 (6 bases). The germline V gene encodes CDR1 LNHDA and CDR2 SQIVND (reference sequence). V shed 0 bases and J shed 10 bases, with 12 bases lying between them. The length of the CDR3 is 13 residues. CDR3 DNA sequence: TGTGCCAGTAGTATAGATTTGACAGGAGGAGCTTTCTTT. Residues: CASSIDLTGGAFF.

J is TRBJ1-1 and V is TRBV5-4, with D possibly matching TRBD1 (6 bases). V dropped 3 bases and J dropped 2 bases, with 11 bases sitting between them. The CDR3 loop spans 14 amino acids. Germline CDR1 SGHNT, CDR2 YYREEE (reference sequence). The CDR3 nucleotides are TGTGCCAGCAGCTACAGGGACACCAACACTGAAGCTTTCTTT. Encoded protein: CASSYRDTNTEAFF.

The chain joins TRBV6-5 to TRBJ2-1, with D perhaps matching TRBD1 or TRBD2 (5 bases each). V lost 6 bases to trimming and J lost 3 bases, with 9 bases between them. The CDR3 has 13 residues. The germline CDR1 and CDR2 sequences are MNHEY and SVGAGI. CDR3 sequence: CASRGPSYNEQFF. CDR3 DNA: TGTGCCAGCAGGGGACCGAGCTACAATGAGCAGTTCTTC.

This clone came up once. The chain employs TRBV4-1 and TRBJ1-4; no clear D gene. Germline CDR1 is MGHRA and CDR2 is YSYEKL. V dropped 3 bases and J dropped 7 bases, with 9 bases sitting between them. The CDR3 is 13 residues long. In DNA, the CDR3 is TGCGCCAGCAGCCAGGCATTCGGTGAAAAACTGTTTTTT. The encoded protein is CASSQAFGEKLFF.

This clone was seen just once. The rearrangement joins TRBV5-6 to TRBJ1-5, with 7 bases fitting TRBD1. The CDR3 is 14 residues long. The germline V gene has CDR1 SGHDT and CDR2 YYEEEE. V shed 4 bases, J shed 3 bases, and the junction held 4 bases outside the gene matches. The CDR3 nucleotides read TGTGCCAGCAGCCTACAGGGGTTCAATCAGCCCCAGCATTTT. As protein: CASSLQGFNQPQHF.

The CDR3 protein is CASSPPRQGANLNTGELFF. In DNA form, the CDR3 reads TGTGCCAGCTCACCACCCCGACAGGGGGCGAATTTGAACACCGGGGAGCTGTTTTTT. V usage is TRBV18 and J usage is TRBJ2-2, with 10 bases identical to TRBD1. In germline, CDR1 is KGHSH, CDR2 LQKENI. The CDR3 is 19 residues long. The V and J ends lost 0 bases and 1 base, in that order; junction bases with no gene match: 8.

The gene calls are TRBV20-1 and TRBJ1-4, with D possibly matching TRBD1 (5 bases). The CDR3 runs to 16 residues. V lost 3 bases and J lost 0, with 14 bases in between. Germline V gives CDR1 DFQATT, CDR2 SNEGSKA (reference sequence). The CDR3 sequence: CSASRGAPPTNEKLFF. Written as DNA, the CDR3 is TGCAGTGCTAGTCGTGGGGCCCCCCCAACTAATGAAAAACTGTTTTTT.

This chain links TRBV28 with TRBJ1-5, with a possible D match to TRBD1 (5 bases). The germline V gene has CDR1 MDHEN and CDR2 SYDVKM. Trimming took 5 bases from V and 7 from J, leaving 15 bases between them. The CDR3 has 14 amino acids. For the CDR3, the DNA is TGTGCCAGCAGTAAGACAGTAATCACCCAGCCCCAGCATTTT. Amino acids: CASSKTVITQPQHF.

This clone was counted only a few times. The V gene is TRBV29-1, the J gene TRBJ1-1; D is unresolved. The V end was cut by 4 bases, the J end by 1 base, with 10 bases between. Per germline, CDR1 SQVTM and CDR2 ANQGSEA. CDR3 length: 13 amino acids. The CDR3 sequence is CSVAGRANTEAFF. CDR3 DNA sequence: TGCAGCGTTGCAGGACGCGCGAACACTGAAGCTTTCTTT.

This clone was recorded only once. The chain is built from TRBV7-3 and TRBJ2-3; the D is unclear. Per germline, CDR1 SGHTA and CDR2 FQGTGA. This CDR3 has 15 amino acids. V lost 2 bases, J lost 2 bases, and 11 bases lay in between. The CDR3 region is CASSLVATTTDTQYF. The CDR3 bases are TGTGCCAGCAGCTTAGTCGCGACCACCACAGATACGCAGTATTTT.

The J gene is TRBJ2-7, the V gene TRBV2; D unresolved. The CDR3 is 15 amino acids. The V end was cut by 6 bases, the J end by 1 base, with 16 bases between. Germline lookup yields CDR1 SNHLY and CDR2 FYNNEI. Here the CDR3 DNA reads TGTGCCAGCAGCCCAGACATAACTACTTCCTACGAGCAGTACGTC. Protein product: CASSPDITTSYEQYV.

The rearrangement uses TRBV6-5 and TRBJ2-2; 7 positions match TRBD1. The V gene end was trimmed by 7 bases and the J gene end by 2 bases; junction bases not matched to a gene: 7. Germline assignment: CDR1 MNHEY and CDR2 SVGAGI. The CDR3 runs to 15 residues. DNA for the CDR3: TGTGCCAGCACCCTGGACAGGCGAAACACCGGGGAGCTGTTTTTT. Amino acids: CASTLDRRNTGELFF.

The chain's CDR3 is CASSLPGRRQETQYF. The CDR3 bases are TGTGCCAGCAGCCTACCGGGACGGCGTCAAGAGACCCAGTACTTC. The J gene is TRBJ2-5, the V gene TRBV11-2, with D possibly called TRBD1 or TRBD2 (5 bases each). There are 15 residues in the CDR3. CDR1 and CDR2 from the germline V gene are SGHAT and FQNNGV. Trimming removed 5 bases at V and 2 bases at J, with 15 bases between.

The CDR3 here is CASSQDRVDTDTQYF. CDR3 nucleotide sequence: TGTGCCAGCAGCCAAGATAGGGTGGACACAGATACGCAGTATTTT. J is TRBJ2-3 and V is TRBV3-1 (or the pseudogene TRBV3-2); D is unclear. CDR3 length: 15 residues. Per germline, CDR1 LGHDT and CDR2 YNNKEL (reference sequence). Trimming left V 0 bases short and J 2 bases short, with 9 bases between.

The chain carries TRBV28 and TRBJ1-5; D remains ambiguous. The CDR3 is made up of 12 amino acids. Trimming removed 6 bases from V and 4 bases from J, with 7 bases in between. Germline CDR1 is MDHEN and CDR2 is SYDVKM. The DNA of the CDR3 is TGTGCCAGCAGCGCAGCAAATCAGCCCCAGCATTTT. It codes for CASSAANQPQHF.

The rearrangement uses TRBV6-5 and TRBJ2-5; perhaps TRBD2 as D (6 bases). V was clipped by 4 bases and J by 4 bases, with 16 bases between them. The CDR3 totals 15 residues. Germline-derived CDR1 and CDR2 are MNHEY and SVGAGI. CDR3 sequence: CASSFGRGTPETQYF. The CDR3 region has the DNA TGTGCCAGCAGTTTCGGACGGGGGACCCCAGAGACCCAGTACTTC.

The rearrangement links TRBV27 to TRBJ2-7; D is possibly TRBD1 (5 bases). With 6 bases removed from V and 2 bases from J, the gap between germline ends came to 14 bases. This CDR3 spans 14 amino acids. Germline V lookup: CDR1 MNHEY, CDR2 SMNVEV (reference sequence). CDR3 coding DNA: TGTGCCAGCAGCTCCAGGGTTAGTCCCTACGAGCAGTACGTC. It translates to CASSSRVSPYEQYV.

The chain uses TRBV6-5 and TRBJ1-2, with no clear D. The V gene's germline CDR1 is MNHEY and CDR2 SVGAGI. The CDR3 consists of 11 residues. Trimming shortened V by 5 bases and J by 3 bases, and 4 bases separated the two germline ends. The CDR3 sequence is CASSPDYGYTF. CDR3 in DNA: TGTGCCAGCAGTCCTGACTATGGCTACACCTTC.

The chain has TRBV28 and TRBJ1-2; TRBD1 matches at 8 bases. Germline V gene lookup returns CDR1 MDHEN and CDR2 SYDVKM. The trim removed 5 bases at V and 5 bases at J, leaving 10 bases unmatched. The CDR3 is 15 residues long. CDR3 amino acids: CASSTQGGPEYGYTF. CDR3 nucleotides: TGTGCCAGCAGTACACAGGGGGGCCCTGAGTATGGCTACACCTTC.

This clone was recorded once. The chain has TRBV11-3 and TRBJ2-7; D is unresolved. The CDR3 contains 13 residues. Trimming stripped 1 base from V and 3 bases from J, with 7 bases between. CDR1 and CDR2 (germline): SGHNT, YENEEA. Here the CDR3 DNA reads TGTGCCAGCAGCTTAGGCACCGGCTACGAGCAGTACTTC. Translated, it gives CASSLGTGYEQYF.

This CDR3 is CASSLGGQGWTGELFF. The CDR3 DNA sequence: TGTGCCAGCAGCTTGGGGGGACAGGGGTGGACCGGGGAGCTGTTTTTT. The chain uses TRBV5-6 and TRBJ2-2, with 10 bases fitting TRBD1. Germline CDR1 reads SGHDT; CDR2 reads YYEEEE. The CDR3 consists of 16 residues. V shed 0 bases, J shed 5 bases, and the junction held 4 bases outside the gene matches.

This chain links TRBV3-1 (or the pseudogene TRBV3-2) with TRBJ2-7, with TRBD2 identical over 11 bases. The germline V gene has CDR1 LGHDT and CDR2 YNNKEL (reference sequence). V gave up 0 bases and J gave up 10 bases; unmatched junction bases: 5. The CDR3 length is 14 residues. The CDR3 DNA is TGTGCCAGCAGCCAAGAACTAGCGGGAGACCTACAGTACTTC. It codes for CASSQELAGDLQYF.